This T cell receptor (beta chain) came from a study of shared T cell receptors in the human thymus. Germline V gene data show CDR1 as SGHRS and CDR2 as YFSETQ. The CDR3 has 20 residues. Unmatched junction bases numbered 19, after V lost 4 bases and J lost 0 bases. Clones were read by immunoSEQ multiplex PCR, and TCRdb kept only the in-frame ones, dropping some. The table has 720,000 or so clones, 80% to 90% seen once. This sample also belongs to another study, concerning human thymus T cells. That publication notes: All donors were healthy Finnish infants who were undergoing corrective surgery to treat congenital heart defects. From resections taken during corrective heart surgery, the thymus tissue was obtained. Thymic and blood repertoires seemed to show skewed V and J gene use. Unrelated individuals were reported by related research to share highly overlapping thymic repertoires.

Sample: thymocytes. The chain has TRBV5-1 and TRBJ1-2, with 9 bases lining up with TRBD1. The TCR originated in a girl less than two years old with a congenital heart defect. The CDR3 DNA sequence: TGCGCCAGCAGCGCCGGTTTCCGCCAATTACAGGGGGCAGCTAACTATGGCTACACCTTC. Amino acids: CASSAGFRQLQGAANYGYTF.